This TCR beta chain was found in a study of blood T cells in healthy people across ages (dated by TCRdb to about 2015). Looking at the study overall: In model experiments, template switching captured about one uniquely barcoded TCR beta cDNA molecule for every two T cells. To track age-related changes in TCR beta repertoire diversity, the study relied on deep sequencing normalized with unique cDNA molecular identifiers. Donors were grouped into four age groups: young (average 16 years), middle-aged (39), aged (approximately 58) and long-lived (about 82). To avoid experimental bias, donors of different ages were distributed randomly across sequencing lanes. Using the same blood draw, the study looked at two additional independent replicas of 1 million unique cDNA reads for two donors, one aged 18 to 30 and the other aged 80 or older.

Library construction relied on 5' RACE. Sequencing instrument: Illumina HiSeq 2500. A second PCR of about 7 to 12 cycles was run with a J-beta primer mix and a sample-barcoded 5' primer. A template-switch 5' adaptor carrying 12 random nucleotides introduced a unique molecular identifier onto each TCR beta cDNA molecule. Each sample yielded at least 2.5 million CDR3-containing paired-end reads. First-strand cDNA synthesis was performed from all RNA using the Mint cDNA synthesis kit, with priming by a TRBC-specific oligonucleotide. After uracil-DNA glycosylase treatment, a first 18-cycle PCR used universal primers M1SS and BC2_uni_R on all cDNA. Turning to the authors' computational methods: For normalization, 1 million high-quality reads were randomly selected from each sample, with every read carrying a distinct molecular identifier. Reads sharing molecular identifiers were discarded rather than binned into consensus sequences. MiTCR, set to a Q25 quality threshold and the strictest error-elimination algorithm, was used for CDR3 identification, clonotype clustering and error correction. A nonparametric unseen species model with Euler transformation was used to estimate lower-bound total TCR beta diversity. TCRdb reanalyzed the raw reads on its own, using fastp at Q25 for trimming and MiXCR for clone calling, and kept in-frame beta chains. CDR3 protein sequences are deduplicated, and each keeps its most common genes and DNA. The V and J calls shown here were made by TCRdb, not taken from the authors' results. Here the sample has over a million distinct CDR3 sequences; under 45% occur a single time. The top ten hold approximately 19% of the sample.

CDR3 length: 11 amino acids, cysteine to phenylalanine. Of the read, only the CDR3 DNA is kept; its 33 bases are in frame from base 1. Deletion took 2 bases off V and 13 bases off J, with a span of 9 bases between the germline ends. Per the germline V gene, MNHEY is the CDR1 and SVGEGT is the CDR2. Study-wide conclusions, independent of this receptor: Observed TCR beta diversity per million T cells fell roughly linearly with age, and a significant reduction was already apparent by age roughly 40. A strong correlation was found between observed TCR beta diversity and the percentage of naive T cells measured by flow cytometry. The CMV infection status of donors was not known, potentially confounding age-related changes in expanded clonotypes. Estimates of total diversity based on one million sequenced T cells were considered lower bounds and underestimates. Because profiling used bulk unsorted PBMCs, naive and antigen-experienced compartments could not be compared conclusively. Compared with the aged group, the long-lived group had more naive CD4+ T cells, fewer expanded clones and increased TCR diversity, suggesting age selection.

The 39 donors, aged about 6 to 95 years, were systemically healthy Caucasian individuals from Russia. Each donor gave around 9 milliliters of peripheral blood, collected into EDTA-treated Vacutainer tubes. Ficoll-Paque density-gradient centrifugation was used to isolate PBMCs, with at least 7 million obtained per sample. Total RNA was extracted from PBMCs with Trizol reagent, with at least 5.5 micrograms obtained per sample. The percentages of naive CD45RAhigh/CD27high T cells were determined by flow cytometry on a PBMC aliquot from every donor. On this clonotype: The antigen this receptor binds is unknown. No base quality values were provided; no much bigger clone lies one nucleotide off.

Rearrangement joined TRBV6-2 or TRBV6-3 to TRBJ2-4; the D gene is possibly TRBD1, with 5 bases matching. The TCR sequence derives from a woman aged 60 to 75 in good health. Sequencing used blood. The DNA sequence follows: TGTGCCAGCAGTTACGGTGGGGCCCAGTACTTC. This gives the protein CASSYGGAQYF.